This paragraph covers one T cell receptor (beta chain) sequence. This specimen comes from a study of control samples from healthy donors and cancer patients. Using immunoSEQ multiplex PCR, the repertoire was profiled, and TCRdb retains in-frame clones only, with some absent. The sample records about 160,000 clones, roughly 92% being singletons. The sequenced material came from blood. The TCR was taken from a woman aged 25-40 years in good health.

The CDR3 sequence: CASSLLGPYYEQYF. CDR3 coding DNA: TGTGCCAGCAGCTTACTGGGACCTTACTACGAGCAGTACTTC. V gene TRBV7-9 combines with J gene TRBJ2-7, with D perhaps being TRBD1 or TRBD2 (5 bases each). The germline V gene has CDR1 SEHNR and CDR2 FQNEAQ (reference sequence). The V gene lost 2 bases and the J gene lost 3 bases, with 11 bases spanning the gap. The CDR3 extends over 14 amino acids.